This TCR beta chain appears in the sequencing data of a study of molecular identifiers for immune sequencing clone quantification. There are many counts of this clonotype. Naive CD8 T cells were FACS-sorted by CD8+CD4-CCR7+CD45RA+ markers. The CDR3 has 16 residues. The V and J ends lost 5 bases and 6 bases, in that order; junction bases with no gene match: 11. Germline values: CDR1 MNHEY, CDR2 SVGEGT. Generation of bulk TCR libraries relied on previously described methods and listed TCR primers. TCRdb itself ran the PCR reads through MiXCR, one entry per CDR3 protein. The table shows just over 35,000 distinct CDR3 sequences, with 15% to 20% occurring only once.

The sequence was collected from a human donor in good health. Some libraries in this study had Jurkat cell RNA spiked in. Material for sequencing was naive CD8+ T cells from blood, with Jurkat cell RNA spiked in. Subset denoted: FACS-sorted CD8+CD4-CCR7+CD45RA+ naive T cells. The chain couples TRBV6-2 or TRBV6-3 to TRBJ2-2; 8 bases map to TRBD1. The CDR3 DNA reads as TGTGCCAGCAGTACCCTACAGGGGGTTATTGCCGGGGAGCTGTTTTTT. As protein: CASSTLQGVIAGELFF.